This entry describes one TCR beta chain. Its target antigen remains unknown. No per-base quality is available; no much larger clone lies one base away. The CDR3, cysteine through phenylalanine, is 14 amino acids long. The only DNA kept is the CDR3, 42 bases in frame from the first base. Trimming at the junction amounts to 4 bases on V and 6 bases on J, and the germline ends lie 14 bases apart. CDR1 and CDR2 are read off the germline V gene as SGHRS and YFSETQ. This specimen belongs to a study of graft-versus-host responses after intestinal transplantation (dated by TCRdb to about 2021). General notes on the study: The transplants that recipients got were multivisceral, liver-intestinal, or isolated intestinal. To identify alloreactive clones, pre-transplant mixed lymphocyte reaction products were sequenced and compared with unstimulated pre-transplant donor and recipient T cells. Instead of going to the commercial service, samples from three later patients were sequenced in-house on an Illumina MiSeq and processed with MiXCR. Every recipient was given anti-thymocyte globulin induction, followed by 3 to 4 years of maintenance tacrolimus and steroids. A cohort of 24 intestinal transplant recipients, including one retransplant, was enrolled, and a few patients lacking pretransplant specimens were excluded. Graft-versus-host and host-versus-graft alloreactive T cell clones were tracked in the graft, circulation and bone marrow after intestinal transplantation using bulk TCR-beta CDR3 sequencing. A peak of at least 4% donor T cells among recipient peripheral blood mononuclear cells was the definition used for donor T cell macrochimerism. Results the study describes overall, beyond this receptor: The conclusions were limited by the relatively low number and heterogeneity of the intestinal transplant patients. In patients with donor T cell macrochimerism, the allografts had high GvH to HvG T cell clonal ratios. Early after transplant, peak levels of circulating GvH clones were found to be associated with declines in HvG clones. GvH clones were detected in recipient bone marrow, and some appeared earlier in ileal mucosa or blood, consistent with an intestinal mucosal origin.

To prepare the library, the immunoSEQ multiplex PCR assay was applied. For most patients, genomic DNA was isolated with the Qiagen DNeasy Blood and Tissue Kit and sent frozen to Adaptive Biotechnologies for TCR sequencing. For most patients, high-throughput TCR-beta CDR3 sequencing of genomic DNA was performed by Adaptive Biotechnologies. The authors' analysis ran thus. TCR sequencing data were retrieved from Adaptive's ImmunoSEQ software for 15 to 20 patients, whereas three other patients were processed with MiXCR and VDJtools. To correct CD4 versus CD8 sorting errors, sequences present in both subsets at a frequency ratio below 5:1 were removed. CDR3 nucleotide sequences shared between donor and recipient were removed because their origin could not be assigned. To be classed as alloreactive, a clone needed at least 2-fold expansion over unstimulated cells and a minimum CFSE-low frequency of 0.002% (template counts) or 0.001% (read counts). Clones were considered mappable if detected in sequenced pre-transplant spleen, lymph node, or MLR CFSE-low populations of the donor or recipient. The cumulative frequency of alloreactive clones was calculated as a percentage of all sequences, weighted by copy number. What TCRdb holds here is the immuneACCESS table cut down to in-frame rearrangements. Part of the clones is not present; checked against another copy, under half of the missing clones reflect an unresolved V gene, and the others are unexplained. V, J and clone size are those of that table, while D and trimming were read from the DNA. A total of 78,000 or so clones appear in this sample, roughly 87% of them only once. 8% of the sample goes to the ten largest clones.

The time point tag for this specimen amounts to: cells obtained before transplantation from donor or recipient. CD3+CD4+ and CD3+CD8+ populations were FACS-sorted from unstimulated pre-transplant donor and recipient cells taken from spleen or lymph nodes. Rearrangement joined TRBV5-1 to TRBJ1-5; no D gene is confidently identified. The source was unstimulated CD8+ T cells sorted from spleen or lymph node cells, collected before transplant. This TCR was recovered from a human donor who was the organ donor for an intestinal transplant. The nucleotide sequence reads as follows: TGCGCCAGCAGCCTGCCCCATGACCGTCAGCCCCAGCATTTT. This sequence encodes CASSLPHDRQPQHF.